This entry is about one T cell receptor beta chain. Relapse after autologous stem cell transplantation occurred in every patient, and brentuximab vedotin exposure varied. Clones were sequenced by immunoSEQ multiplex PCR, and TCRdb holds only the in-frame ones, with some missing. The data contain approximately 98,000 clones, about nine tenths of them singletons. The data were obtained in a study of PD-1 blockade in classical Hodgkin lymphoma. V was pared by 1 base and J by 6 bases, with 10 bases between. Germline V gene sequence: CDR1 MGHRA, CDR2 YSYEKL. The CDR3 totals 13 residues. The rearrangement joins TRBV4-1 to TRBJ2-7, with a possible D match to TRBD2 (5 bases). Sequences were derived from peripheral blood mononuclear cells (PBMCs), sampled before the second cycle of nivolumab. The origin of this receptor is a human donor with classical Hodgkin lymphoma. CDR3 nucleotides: TGCGCCAGCAGCCAAGTTCCGGGGTTCGAGCAGTACTTC. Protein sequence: CASSQVPGFEQYF.